This T cell receptor beta chain was sequenced during a study of T cell clonotyping in hematopoietic cell transplantation. The table came from immunoSEQ multiplex PCR; TCRdb's copy has only in-frame clones and leaves some out. The sample holds over 25,000 clones, around 95% seen once. The CDR3 sequence is 11 residues long. V trimming: 6 bases; J trimming: 6 bases; junction bases outside the gene matches: 4. Germline CDR1 is DFQATT and CDR2 is SNEGSKA (reference sequence). The receptor was isolated from a man aged 50 to 60 in good health. Some clones in this sample may be carry-over from other donors' samples. The genes are TRBV20-1 and TRBJ2-7; TRBD2 matches at 8 bases. Sequencing was done on a sample of peripheral blood mononuclear cells. The DNA for the CDR3 is TGCAGTGCCACTAGCGGCGTCGAGCAGTACTTC. It encodes CSATSGVEQYF.